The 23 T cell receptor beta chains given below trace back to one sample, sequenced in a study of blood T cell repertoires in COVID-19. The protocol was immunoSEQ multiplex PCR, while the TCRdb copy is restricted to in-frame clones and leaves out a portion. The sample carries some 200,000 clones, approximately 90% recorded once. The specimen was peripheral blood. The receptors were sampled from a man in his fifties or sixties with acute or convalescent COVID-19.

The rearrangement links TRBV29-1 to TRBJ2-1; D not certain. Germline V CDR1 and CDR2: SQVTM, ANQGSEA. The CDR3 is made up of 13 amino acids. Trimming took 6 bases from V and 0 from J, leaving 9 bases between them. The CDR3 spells CSVARHSYNEQFF. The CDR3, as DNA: TGCAGCGTCGCAAGACACTCCTACAATGAGCAGTTCTTC.

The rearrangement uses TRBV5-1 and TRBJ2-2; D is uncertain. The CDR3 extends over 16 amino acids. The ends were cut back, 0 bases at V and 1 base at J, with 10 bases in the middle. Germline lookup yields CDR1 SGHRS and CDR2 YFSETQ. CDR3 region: CASSLAYLLNTGELFF. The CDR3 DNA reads TGCGCCAGCAGCTTGGCCTACCTCTTGAACACCGGGGAGCTGTTTTTT.

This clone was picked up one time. CDR3 bases: TGTGCCAGCAGTGAAAGGGGGGGAGGCACTGAAGCTTTCTTT. The encoded protein is CASSERGGGTEAFF. V and J are TRBV2 and TRBJ1-1, with a weak D call TRBD1 (6 bases). V lost 2 bases and J lost 4, with 11 bases in between. The CDR3 totals 14 residues. The germline V gene has CDR1 SNHLY and CDR2 FYNNEI.

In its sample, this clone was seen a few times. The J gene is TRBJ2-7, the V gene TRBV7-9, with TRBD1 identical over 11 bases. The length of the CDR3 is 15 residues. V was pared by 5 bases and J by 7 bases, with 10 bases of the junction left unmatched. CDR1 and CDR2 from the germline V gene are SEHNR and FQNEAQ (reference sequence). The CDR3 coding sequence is TGTGCCAGCAGCCTTCTCGGACAGGGGGCAGGGGAGCAGTACTTC. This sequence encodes CASSLLGQGAGEQYF.

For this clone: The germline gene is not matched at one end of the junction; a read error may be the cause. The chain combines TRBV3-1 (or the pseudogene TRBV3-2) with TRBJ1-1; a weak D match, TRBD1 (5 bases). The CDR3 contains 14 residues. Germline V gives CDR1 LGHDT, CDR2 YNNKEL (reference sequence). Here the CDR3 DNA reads TGTGCCAGCAGCCACATCGGAGGGGCTGGGGGAGATCTCTTT. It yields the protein CASSHIGGAGGDLF.

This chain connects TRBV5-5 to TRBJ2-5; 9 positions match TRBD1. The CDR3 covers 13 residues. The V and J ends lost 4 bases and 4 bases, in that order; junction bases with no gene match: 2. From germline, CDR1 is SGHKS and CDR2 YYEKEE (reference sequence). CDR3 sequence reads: CASSGTGTETQYF. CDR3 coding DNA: TGTGCCAGCAGCGGGACAGGGACAGAGACCCAGTACTTC.

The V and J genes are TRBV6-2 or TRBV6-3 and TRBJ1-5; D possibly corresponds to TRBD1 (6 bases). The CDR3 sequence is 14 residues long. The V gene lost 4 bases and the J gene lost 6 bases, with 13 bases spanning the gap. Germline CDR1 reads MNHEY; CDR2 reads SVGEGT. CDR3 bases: TGTGCCAGCAGTTCGGGGGGCCTACCTCAGCCCCAGCATTTT. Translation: CASSSGGLPQPQHF.

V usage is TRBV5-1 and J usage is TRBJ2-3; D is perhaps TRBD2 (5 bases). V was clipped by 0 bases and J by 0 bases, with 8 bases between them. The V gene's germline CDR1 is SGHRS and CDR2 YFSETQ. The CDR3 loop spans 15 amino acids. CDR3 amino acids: CASSLVPGSTDTQYF. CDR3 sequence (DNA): TGCGCCAGCAGCTTGGTTCCGGGGAGCACAGATACGCAGTATTTT.

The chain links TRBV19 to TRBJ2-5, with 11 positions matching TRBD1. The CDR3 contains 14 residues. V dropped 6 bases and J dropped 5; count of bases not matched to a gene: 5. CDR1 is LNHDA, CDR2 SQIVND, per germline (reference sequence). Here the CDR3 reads CASRDRGRGETQYF. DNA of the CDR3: TGTGCCAGTAGGGACAGGGGGCGTGGGGAGACCCAGTACTTC.

CDR3: CASSQRRGTYNEQFF. CDR3 in DNA: TGCGCCAGCAGCCAGCGAAGGGGGACCTACAATGAGCAGTTCTTC. The chain combines TRBV5-1 with TRBJ2-1; D perhaps matches TRBD1 (6 bases). CDR3 length: 15 residues. Germline loops: CDR1 SGHRS, CDR2 YFSETQ. V was pared by 4 bases and J by 2 bases, with 13 bases between.

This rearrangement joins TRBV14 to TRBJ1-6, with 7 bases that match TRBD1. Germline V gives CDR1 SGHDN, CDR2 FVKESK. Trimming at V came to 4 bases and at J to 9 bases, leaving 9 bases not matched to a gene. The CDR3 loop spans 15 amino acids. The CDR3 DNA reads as TGTGCCAGCAGCCCGAGACAGGGAGTGAGTTCACCCCTCCACTTT. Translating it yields CASSPRQGVSSPLHF.

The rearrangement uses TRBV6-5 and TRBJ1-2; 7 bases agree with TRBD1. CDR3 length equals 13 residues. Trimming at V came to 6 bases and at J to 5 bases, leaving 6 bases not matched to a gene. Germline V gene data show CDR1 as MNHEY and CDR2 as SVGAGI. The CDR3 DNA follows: TGTGCCAGCAGGCAACAGGGGTATTATGGCTACACCTTC. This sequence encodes CASRQQGYYGYTF.

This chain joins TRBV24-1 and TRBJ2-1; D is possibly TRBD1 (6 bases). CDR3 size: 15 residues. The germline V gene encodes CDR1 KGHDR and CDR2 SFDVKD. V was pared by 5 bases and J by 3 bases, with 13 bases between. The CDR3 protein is CATSVSGAGYNEQFF. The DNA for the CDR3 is TGTGCCACCAGTGTGTCAGGGGCAGGCTACAATGAGCAGTTCTTC.

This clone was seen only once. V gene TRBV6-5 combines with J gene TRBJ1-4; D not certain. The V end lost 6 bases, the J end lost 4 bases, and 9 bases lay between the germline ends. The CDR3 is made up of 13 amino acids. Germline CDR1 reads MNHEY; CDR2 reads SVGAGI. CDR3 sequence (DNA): TGTGCCAGCAGCGGGAGTTATAATGAAAAACTGTTTTTT. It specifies CASSGSYNEKLFF.

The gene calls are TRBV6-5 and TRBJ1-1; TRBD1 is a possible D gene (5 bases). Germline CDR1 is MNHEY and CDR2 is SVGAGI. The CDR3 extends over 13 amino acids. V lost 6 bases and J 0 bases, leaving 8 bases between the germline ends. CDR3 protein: CASRGGVNTEAFF. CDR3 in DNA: TGTGCCAGCAGGGGAGGGGTGAACACTGAAGCTTTCTTT.

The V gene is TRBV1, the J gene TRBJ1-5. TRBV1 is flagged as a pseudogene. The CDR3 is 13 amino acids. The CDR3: CTTPGGGNQPQHF. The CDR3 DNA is TGCACCACCCCGGGGGGGGGCAATCAGCCCCAGCATTTT.

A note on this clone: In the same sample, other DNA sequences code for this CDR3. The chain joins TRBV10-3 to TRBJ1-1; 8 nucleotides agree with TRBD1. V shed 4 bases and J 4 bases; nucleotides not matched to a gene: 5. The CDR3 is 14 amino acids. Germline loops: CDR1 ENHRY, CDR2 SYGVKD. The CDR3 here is CAISGQGQGTEAFF. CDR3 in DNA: TGTGCCATCAGTGGACAGGGGCAGGGCACTGAAGCTTTCTTT.

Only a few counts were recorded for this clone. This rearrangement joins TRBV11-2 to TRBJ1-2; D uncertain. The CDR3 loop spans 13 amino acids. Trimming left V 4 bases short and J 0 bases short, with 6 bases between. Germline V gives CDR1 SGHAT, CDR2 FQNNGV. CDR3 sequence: CASSSLTNYGYTF. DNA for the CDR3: TGTGCCAGCAGCTCGTTAACTAACTATGGCTACACCTTC.

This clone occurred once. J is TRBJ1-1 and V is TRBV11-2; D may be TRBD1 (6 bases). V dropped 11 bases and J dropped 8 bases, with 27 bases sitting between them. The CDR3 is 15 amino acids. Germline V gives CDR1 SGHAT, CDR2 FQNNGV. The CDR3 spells CAYLGRGPTGNEAFF. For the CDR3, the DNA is TGTGCCTACCTAGGGAGGGGCCCCACAGGGAACGAAGCTTTCTTT.

The CDR3, as DNA: TGTGCCAGCAAGGCGGCTGGGGGGTACGAGCAGTACTTC. Its translation is CASKAAGGYEQYF. The chain links TRBV2 to TRBJ2-7; possible D gene TRBD2, 6 bases. CDR3 size: 13 residues. V was trimmed by 7 bases and J by 4 bases, leaving 14 bases between them. CDR1 and CDR2 from the germline V gene are SNHLY and FYNNEI.

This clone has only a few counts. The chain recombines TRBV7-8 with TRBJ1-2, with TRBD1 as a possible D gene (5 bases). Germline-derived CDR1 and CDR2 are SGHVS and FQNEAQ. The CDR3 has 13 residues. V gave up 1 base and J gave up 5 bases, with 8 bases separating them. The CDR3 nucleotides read TGTGCCAGCAGCTTAGGCAGGGCGTATGGCTACACCTTC. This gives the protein CASSLGRAYGYTF.

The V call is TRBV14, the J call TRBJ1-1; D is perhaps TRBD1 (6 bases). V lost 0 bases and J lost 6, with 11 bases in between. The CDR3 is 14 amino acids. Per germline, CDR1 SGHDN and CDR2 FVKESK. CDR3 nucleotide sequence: TGTGCCAGCAGCCAAGACGGCAGGGGCGCTGAAGCTTTCTTT. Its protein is CASSQDGRGAEAFF.

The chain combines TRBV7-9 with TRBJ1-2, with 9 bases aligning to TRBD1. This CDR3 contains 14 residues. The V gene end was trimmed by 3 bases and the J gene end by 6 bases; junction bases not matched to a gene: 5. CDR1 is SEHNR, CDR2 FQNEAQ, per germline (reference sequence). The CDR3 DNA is TGTGCCAGCAGCTTTGGGGACAGGGACCATGGCTACACCTTC. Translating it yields CASSFGDRDHGYTF.